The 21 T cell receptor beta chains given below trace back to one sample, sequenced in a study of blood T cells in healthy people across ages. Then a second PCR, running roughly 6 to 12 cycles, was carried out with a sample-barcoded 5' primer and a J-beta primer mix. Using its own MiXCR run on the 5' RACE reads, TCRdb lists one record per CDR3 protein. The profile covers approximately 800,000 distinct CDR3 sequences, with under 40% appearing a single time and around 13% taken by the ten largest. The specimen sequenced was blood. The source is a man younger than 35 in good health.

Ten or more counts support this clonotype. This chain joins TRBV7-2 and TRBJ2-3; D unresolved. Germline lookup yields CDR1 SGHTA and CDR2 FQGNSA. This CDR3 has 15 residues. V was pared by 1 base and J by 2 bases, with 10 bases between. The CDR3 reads CASSLDAGPTDTQYF. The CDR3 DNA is TGTGCCAGCAGCTTAGATGCAGGCCCCACAGATACGCAGTATTTT. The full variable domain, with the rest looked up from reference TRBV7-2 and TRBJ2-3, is GAGVSQSPSNKVTEKGKDVELRCDPISGHTALYWYRQSLGQGLEFLIYFQGNSAPDKSGLPSDRFSAERTGGSVSTLTIQRTQQEDSAVYLCASSLDAGPTDTQYFGPGTRLTVL.

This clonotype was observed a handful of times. The CDR3 bases are TGTGCCAGCAGTTTGCCGGACGGATCCTACGAGCAGTACTTC. Amino acid sequence: CASSLPDGSYEQYF. This chain uses TRBV6-6 with TRBJ2-7, with D hard to call. The CDR3 runs to 14 residues. V lost 4 bases and J 1 base, leaving 11 bases between the germline ends. CDR1 MNHNY and CDR2 SVGAGI come from the germline V gene (reference sequence).

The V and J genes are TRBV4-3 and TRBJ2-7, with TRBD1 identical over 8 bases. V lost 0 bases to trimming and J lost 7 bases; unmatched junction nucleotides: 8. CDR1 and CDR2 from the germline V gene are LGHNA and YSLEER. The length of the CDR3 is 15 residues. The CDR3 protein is CASSQEIRTGREQYF. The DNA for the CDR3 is TGCGCCAGCAGCCAAGAAATCAGGACAGGGCGGGAGCAGTACTTC.

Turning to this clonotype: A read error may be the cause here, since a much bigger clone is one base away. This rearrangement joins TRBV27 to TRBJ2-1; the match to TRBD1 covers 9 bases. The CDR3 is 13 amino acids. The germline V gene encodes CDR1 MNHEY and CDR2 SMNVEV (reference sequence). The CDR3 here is CASTQGAWNEQLF. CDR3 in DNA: TGTGCCAGCACACAGGGGGCGTGGAATGAGCAGCTCTTC.

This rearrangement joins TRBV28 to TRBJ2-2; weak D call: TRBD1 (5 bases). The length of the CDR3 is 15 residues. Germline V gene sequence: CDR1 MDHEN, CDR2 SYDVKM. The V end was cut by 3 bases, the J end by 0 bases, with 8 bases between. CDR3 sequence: CASSFFRANTGELFF. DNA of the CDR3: TGTGCCAGCAGTTTTTTCAGGGCGAACACCGGGGAGCTGTTTTTT.

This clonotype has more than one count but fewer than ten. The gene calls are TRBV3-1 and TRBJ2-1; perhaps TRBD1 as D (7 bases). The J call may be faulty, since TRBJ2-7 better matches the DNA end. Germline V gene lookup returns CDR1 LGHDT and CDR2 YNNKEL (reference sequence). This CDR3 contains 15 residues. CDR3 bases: TGTGCCAGCAGCACGACAGGGAGGTCCTACAATGAGCAGTACTTC. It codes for CASSTTGRSYNEQYF.

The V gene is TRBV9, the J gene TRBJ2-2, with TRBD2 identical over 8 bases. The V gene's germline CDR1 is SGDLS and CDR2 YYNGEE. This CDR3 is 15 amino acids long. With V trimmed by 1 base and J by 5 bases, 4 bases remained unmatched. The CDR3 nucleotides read TGTGCCAGCAGCGTATCGACGGGGGGGACCGGGGAGCTGTTTTTT. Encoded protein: CASSVSTGGTGELFF. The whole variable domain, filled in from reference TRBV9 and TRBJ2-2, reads DSGVTQTPKHLITATGQRVTLRCSPRSGDLSVYWYQQSLDQGLQFLIQYYNGEERAKGNILERFSAQQFPDLHSELNLSSLELGDSALYFCASSVSTGGTGELFFGEGSRLTVL.

CDR3 sequence reads: CASSQDRPKNTEAFF. In nucleotides, the CDR3 is TGTGCCAGCAGCCAAGATCGCCCCAAGAACACTGAAGCTTTCTTT. The chain is built from TRBV14 and TRBJ1-1; no firm D call. The ends were cut back, 0 bases at V and 1 base at J, with 9 bases in the middle. Germline values: CDR1 SGHDN, CDR2 FVKESK. This CDR3 region has 15 residues.

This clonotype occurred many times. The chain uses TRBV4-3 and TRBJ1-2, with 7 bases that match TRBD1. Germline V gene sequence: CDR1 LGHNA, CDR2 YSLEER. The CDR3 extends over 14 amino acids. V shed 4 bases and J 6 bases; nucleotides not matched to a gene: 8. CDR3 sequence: CASSRNTGVDGYTF. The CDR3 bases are TGCGCCAGCAGCCGGAACACAGGGGTGGATGGCTACACCTTC.

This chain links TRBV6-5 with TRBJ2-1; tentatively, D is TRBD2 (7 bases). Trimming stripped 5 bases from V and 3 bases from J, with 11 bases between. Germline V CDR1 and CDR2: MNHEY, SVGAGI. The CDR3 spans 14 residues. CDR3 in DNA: TGTGCCAGCAGTCGGGGGGACAACTACAATGAGCAGTTCTTC. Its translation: CASSRGDNYNEQFF.

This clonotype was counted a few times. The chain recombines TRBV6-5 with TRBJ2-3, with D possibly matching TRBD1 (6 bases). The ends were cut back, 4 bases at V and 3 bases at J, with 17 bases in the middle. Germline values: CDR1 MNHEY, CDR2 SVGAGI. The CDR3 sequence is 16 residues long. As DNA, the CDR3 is TGTGCCAGCAGTTTCGTCAGGGGTAGTCGGACAGATACGCAGTATTTT. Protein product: CASSFVRGSRTDTQYF.

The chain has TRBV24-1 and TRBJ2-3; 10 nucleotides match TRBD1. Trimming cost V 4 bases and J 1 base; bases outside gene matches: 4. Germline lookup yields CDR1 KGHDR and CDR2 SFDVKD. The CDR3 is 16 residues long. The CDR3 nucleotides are TGTGCCACCAGTGAAGGGACAGGGGTACGCACAGATACGCAGTATTTT. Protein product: CATSEGTGVRTDTQYF.

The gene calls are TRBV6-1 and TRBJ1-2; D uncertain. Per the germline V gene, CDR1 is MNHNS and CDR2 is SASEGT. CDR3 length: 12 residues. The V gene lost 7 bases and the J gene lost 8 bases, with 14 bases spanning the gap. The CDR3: CASNGPSRGYTF. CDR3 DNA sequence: TGTGCCAGCAATGGACCTTCTAGAGGCTACACCTTC.

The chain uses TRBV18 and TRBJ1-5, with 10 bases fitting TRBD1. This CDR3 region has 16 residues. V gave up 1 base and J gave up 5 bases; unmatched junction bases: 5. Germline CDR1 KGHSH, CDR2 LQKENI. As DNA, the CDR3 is TGTGCCAGCTCACCACGGGACAGGGGAATCTATCAGCCCCAGCATTTT. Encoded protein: CASSPRDRGIYQPQHF.

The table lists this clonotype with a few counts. The CDR3 nucleotides read TGTGCCAGCAGTTTTGAGGCGTTAGCCAAAAACATTCAGTACTTC. The encoded protein is CASSFEALAKNIQYF. The chain joins TRBV12-3 or TRBV12-4 to TRBJ2-4, with unresolved D. This CDR3 has 15 residues. Deletions cut 3 bases from V and 0 bases from J, with 9 bases between.

CDR3 sequence (DNA): TGTGCCAGCACCCGACTAGCGGTCAGAGATGGGGAGCTGTTTTTT. It specifies CASTRLAVRDGELFF. The V gene is TRBV2, the J gene TRBJ2-2, with TRBD2 matching 9 bases. V dropped 7 bases and J dropped 8; count of bases not matched to a gene: 11. The CDR3 runs to 15 residues. Germline loops: CDR1 SNHLY, CDR2 FYNNEI.

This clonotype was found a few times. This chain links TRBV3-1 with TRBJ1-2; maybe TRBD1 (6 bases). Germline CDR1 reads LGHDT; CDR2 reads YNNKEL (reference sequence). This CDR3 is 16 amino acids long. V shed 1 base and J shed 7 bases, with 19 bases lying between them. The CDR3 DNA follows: TGTGCCAGCAGCCAAGGTGTTCTGGGGGGCGAGAGTGGCTACACCTTC. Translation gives CASSQGVLGGESGYTF.

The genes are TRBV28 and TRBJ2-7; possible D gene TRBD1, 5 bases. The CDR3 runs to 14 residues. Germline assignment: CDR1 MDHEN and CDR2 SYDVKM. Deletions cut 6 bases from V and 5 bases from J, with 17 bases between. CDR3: CASSLSGAFDEQYF. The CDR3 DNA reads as TGTGCCAGCAGCCTTAGTGGGGCCTTTGACGAGCAGTACTTC.

The CDR3 sequence: CASSPARGLAEAFF. Here the CDR3 DNA reads TGTGCCAGCAGCCCCGCCAGGGGGCTGGCTGAAGCTTTCTTT. This sequence joins TRBV12-3 or TRBV12-4 and TRBJ1-1; 8 bases line up with TRBD1. The V gene end was trimmed by 6 bases and the J gene end by 6 bases; junction bases not matched to a gene: 9. This CDR3 is built from 14 residues.

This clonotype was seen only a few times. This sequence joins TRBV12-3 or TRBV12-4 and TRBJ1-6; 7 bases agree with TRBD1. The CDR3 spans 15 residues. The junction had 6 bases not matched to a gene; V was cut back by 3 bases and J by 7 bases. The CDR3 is CASSLKGRGNSPLHF. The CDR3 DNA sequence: TGTGCCAGCAGTTTGAAGGGCAGGGGGAATTCACCCCTCCACTTT.

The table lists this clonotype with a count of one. CDR3 sequence reads: CSAERSNQPQHF. The CDR3 DNA reads TGCAGTGCTGAAAGGAGCAATCAGCCCCAGCATTTT. The chain couples TRBV20-1 to TRBJ1-5; D unclear. Germline CDR1 and CDR2: DFQATT and SNEGSKA (reference sequence). V was trimmed by 5 bases and J by 1 base, leaving 6 bases between them. CDR3 length: 12 amino acids.